This TCR beta chain emerged from a study of early T cells in non-severe SARS-CoV-2 infection. Whole-study context: Sequencing used unsorted whole-blood bulk RNA, so chains lack pairing.

Comment on this clonotype: One end of the junction is discordant with germline, which a read error may explain.

cDNA molecules, individually, were tagged with unique molecular identifiers. TCRdb itself ran the 5' RACE reads through MiXCR, one entry per CDR3 protein. The sample lists roughly 55,000 distinct CDR3 sequences, just under 15% occurring once. The CDR3 runs to 14 residues. Germline V gene sequence: CDR1 SGHNT, CDR2 YYREEE (reference sequence). The chain carries TRBV5-4 and TRBJ2-2; the D is unclear. The starting material was whole blood, obtained at baseline. The clonotype originates from an adult who was a healthcare worker with PCR-confirmed SARS-CoV-2 infection or an uninfected control (not recorded which). The CDR3 DNA reads as TGTGCCAGCACCTTGGAGTCGAACACCGGGGAGCTGTTTTTT. Its protein is CASTLESNTGELFF.